The clone carrying this T cell receptor (beta chain) was counted a single time. The data were obtained in a study of blood T cell repertoires in COVID-19. Across the whole study: The cDNA or gDNA used as material had been derived from T cells, B-cell-depleted T cells, or PBMCs.

The table came from immunoSEQ multiplex PCR; TCRdb's copy has only in-frame clones and leaves some out. The profile covers 80,000 to 100,000 clones, with about 80% appearing a single time and about 24% taken by the ten largest. This clonotype was obtained from a man between 65 and 85 years old with acute or convalescent COVID-19. Sequencing input: peripheral blood.

As DNA, the CDR3 is TGCAGCGTTAGAGCGGGAGCGGCCTACGAGCAGTACTTC. This sequence encodes CSVRAGAAYEQYF. The V and J genes are TRBV29-1 and TRBJ2-7; 8 bases agree with TRBD2. The CDR3 is made up of 13 amino acids. Germline values: CDR1 SQVTM, CDR2 ANQGSEA. J lost 2 bases, V lost 5 bases, and 5 bases had no gene match.